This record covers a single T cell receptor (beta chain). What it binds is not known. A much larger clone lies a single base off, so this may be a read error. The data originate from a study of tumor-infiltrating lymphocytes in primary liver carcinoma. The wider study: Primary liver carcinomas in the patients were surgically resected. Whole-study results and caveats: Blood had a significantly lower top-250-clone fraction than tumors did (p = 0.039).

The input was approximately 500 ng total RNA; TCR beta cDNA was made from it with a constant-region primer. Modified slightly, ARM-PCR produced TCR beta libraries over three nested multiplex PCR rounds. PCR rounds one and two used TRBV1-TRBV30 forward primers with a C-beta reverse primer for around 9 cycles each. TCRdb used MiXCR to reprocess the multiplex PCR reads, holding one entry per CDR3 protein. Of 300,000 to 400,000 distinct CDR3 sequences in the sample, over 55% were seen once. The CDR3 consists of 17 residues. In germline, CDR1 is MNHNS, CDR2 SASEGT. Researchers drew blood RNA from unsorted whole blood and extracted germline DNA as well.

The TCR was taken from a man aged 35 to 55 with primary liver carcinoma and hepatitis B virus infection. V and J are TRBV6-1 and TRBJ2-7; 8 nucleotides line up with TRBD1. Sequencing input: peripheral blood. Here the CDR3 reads CVSSESSPGQGFSEQYF. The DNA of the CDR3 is TGTGTCAGCAGTGAGTCTAGTCCCGGACAGGGTTTTTCCGAGCAGTACTTC.